The rows below give T cell receptor beta chains drawn from one sample of a study of T cell responses to AZD1222 COVID-19 vaccine. This table comes from immunoSEQ multiplex PCR, and its TCRdb copy is limited to in-frame clones, with some not included. This table has tens of thousands of clones, nearly 90% appearing once. The sequenced sample was peripheral blood, obtained 28 days after the second AZD1222 dose. The origin of the receptors is an adult who received the AZD1222 COVID-19 vaccine. Each CDR3 is given with its conserved first and last residue. D genes are given only for firm matches. Rows may omit the clone size; those that give it use once, few, many or a size class.

size,J,D,V,CDR3,DNA
-,TRBJ1-2,TRBD1,TRBV6-5,CASSPGTGRGDGYTF,TGTGCCAGCAGTCCCGGGACAGGGAGGGGGGATGGCTACACCTTC
-,TRBJ2-7,-,TRBV4-3,CASSQDTSPSGEQYF,TGCGCCAGCAGCCAAGATACGTCCCCCTCGGGCGAGCAGTACTTC
once,TRBJ2-5,-,TRBV9,CASSVGVTSQETQYF,TGTGCCAGCAGCGTAGGCGTGACTAGCCAAGAGACCCAGTACTTC
-,TRBJ1-2,-,TRBV2,CASSDPGANPVHGGYTF,TGTGCCAGCAGTGATCCGGGGGCCAATCCCGTCCACGGGGGCTACACCTTC
-,TRBJ1-1,-,TRBV5-1,CASSLGRNTEAFF,TGCGCCAGCAGCTTGGGACGGAACACTGAAGCTTTCTTT
-,TRBJ2-7,TRBD1,TRBV6-5,CASSFTGGEQYF,TGTGCCAGCAGTTTTACAGGGGGCGAGCAGTACTTC
-,TRBJ1-1,-,TRBV7-2,CASSPSARAEAFF,TGTGCCAGCAGTCCCTCGGCGAGAGCTGAAGCTTTCTTT
-,TRBJ2-1,TRBD2,TRBV6-5,CASRPSQAGVIGQFF,TGTGCCAGCAGGCCCAGTCAAGCGGGAGTAATCGGGCAGTTCTTC
once,TRBJ1-1,-,TRBV29-1,CSAQSAIDTEAFF,TGCAGCGCCCAAAGCGCGATTGACACTGAAGCTTTCTTT
-,TRBJ1-1,-,TRBV10-2,CAHDGGNTEAFF,TGCGCCCACGACGGAGGGAACACTGAAGCTTTCTTT
-,TRBJ1-5,-,TRBV28,CASRQLDQPQHF,TGTGCCAGCCGGCAGCTCGATCAGCCCCAGCATTTT
-,TRBJ1-1,-,TRBV11-3,CASSLDGAANTEAFF,TGTGCCAGCAGCTTAGATGGGGCAGCTAACACTGAAGCTTTCTTT
-,TRBJ1-5,-,TRBV28,CASSLFQPQHF,TGTGCCAGCAGCCTTTTTCAGCCCCAGCATTTT
-,TRBJ2-2,-,TRBV7-3,CASSLAGAPGELFF,TGTGCCAGCAGCTTAGCTGGGGCGCCCGGGGAGCTGTTTTTT
once,TRBJ2-1,TRBD2,TRBV9,CASSVGLAVYNEQFF,TGTGCCAGCAGCGTAGGTCTAGCGGTCTACAATGAGCAGTTCTTC
few,TRBJ1-2,-,TRBV19,CASSMDHGYTF,TGTGCCAGTAGTATGGATCATGGCTACACCTTC
-,TRBJ2-3,TRBD2,TRBV10-3,CAISSTPGLAGGFTDTQYF,TGTGCCATCAGTTCGACCCCGGGACTAGCGGGGGGGTTCACAGATACGCAGTATTTT
-,TRBJ1-5,-,TRBV6-4,CASSDLTRGSNQPQHF,TGTGCCAGCAGTGACTTGACCAGGGGTAGCAATCAGCCCCAGCATTTT
-,TRBJ1-6,-,TRBV5-4,CASSRPEQGFNSPLHF,TGTGCCAGCAGCCGCCCGGAACAGGGTTTTAATTCACCCCTCCACTTT
-,TRBJ2-3,-,TRBV4-2,CASKTRDTDTQYF,TGTGCCAGCAAAACTAGAGACACAGATACGCAGTATTTT
-,TRBJ2-3,-,TRBV19,CASSISRGDTDTQYF,TGTGCCAGTAGTATATCCAGGGGCGACACAGATACGCAGTATTTT
once,TRBJ1-2,TRBD1,TRBV28,CAISSGQGARGYTF,TGTGCCATCTCATCCGGACAGGGGGCGAGAGGCTACACCTTC
-,TRBJ1-1,TRBD1,TRBV5-7,CASSSINRGLRTEAFF,TGTGCCAGCAGCTCGATAAACAGGGGGCTGCGCACTGAAGCTTTCTTT
-,TRBJ1-4,-,TRBV7-2,CASSLSTANEKLFF,TGTGCCAGCAGCTTAAGTACAGCTAATGAAAAACTGTTTTTT
-,TRBJ2-1,TRBD1,TRBV5-4,CASSLGTGGPYNEQFF,TGTGCCAGCAGCTTGGGGACAGGGGGCCCCTACAATGAGCAGTTCTTC
-,TRBJ1-1,-,TRBV11-2,CASSLVMNTEAFF,TGTGCCAGCAGCCTAGTTATGAACACTGAAGCTTTCTTT
-,TRBJ1-1,TRBD1,TRBV27,CASSLSRTGRWNTEAFF,TGTGCCAGCAGTTTATCGAGGACAGGGAGATGGAACACTGAAGCTTTCTTT
-,TRBJ1-2,TRBD1,TRBV5-1,CASSILDRGRTNYGYTF,TGCGCCAGCAGCATCTTGGACAGGGGAAGAACTAACTATGGCTACACCTTC
-,TRBJ1-2,-,TRBV18,CASSPDVYGYTF,TGTGCCAGCTCACCAGACGTCTATGGCTACACCTTC
-,TRBJ1-4,-,TRBV2,CASSGNRPKGEKLFF,TGTGCCAGCAGTGGAAACAGGCCCAAGGGTGAAAAACTGTTTTTT
-,TRBJ1-2,-,TRBV6-5,CASSRGGVVNYGYTF,TGTGCCAGCAGCCGAGGGGGGGTGGTCAACTATGGCTACACCTTC
-,TRBJ2-5,-,TRBV5-8,CASSLAGRAQETQYF,TGTGCCAGCAGCTTGGCCGGCAGGGCGCAAGAGACCCAGTACTTC
-,TRBJ2-1,-,TRBV6-2/TRBV6-3,CASSLRQNNEQFF,TGTGCCAGCAGCCTGAGACAGAACAATGAGCAGTTCTTC
-,TRBJ1-5,TRBD1,TRBV6-2/TRBV6-3,CASSYSGQGARQPQHF,TGTGCCAGCAGTTATTCAGGACAGGGGGCGCGTCAGCCCCAGCATTTT
-,TRBJ1-5,-,TRBV6-5,CASTRGRNQPQHF,TGTGCCAGCACCAGGGGTAGGAATCAGCCCCAGCATTTT
-,TRBJ1-2,-,TRBV12-3/TRBV12-4,CASSQDSFYGYTF,TGTGCCAGCAGTCAGGACAGCTTCTATGGCTACACCTTC
-,TRBJ1-4,-,TRBV24-1,CATSDPLAGEKLFF,TGTGCCACCAGTGATCCTCTGGCGGGGGAAAAACTGTTTTTT
-,TRBJ2-5,-,TRBV11-3,CASSLVNRKETQYF,TGTGCCAGCAGCTTAGTGAACAGGAAAGAGACCCAGTACTTC
-,TRBJ1-6,-,TRBV29-1,CSVAREYNSPLHF,TGCAGCGTTGCCAGAGAATATAATTCACCCCTCCACTTT
-,TRBJ1-2,-,TRBV19,CASSSTGSLGYTF,TGTGCCAGTAGCTCCACAGGGTCGTTGGGCTACACCTTC
once,TRBJ2-5,TRBD1,TRBV19,CASGTGDQETQYF,TGTGCCAGCGGGACAGGGGATCAAGAGACCCAGTACTTC
-,TRBJ2-1,-,TRBV6-5,CASTQLGPYNEQFF,TGTGCCAGCACCCAGTTGGGACCGTACAATGAGCAGTTCTTC
-,TRBJ1-1,TRBD1,TRBV7-2,CASSPRQGLNTEAFF,TGTGCCAGCAGCCCGAGACAGGGGCTGAACACTGAAGCTTTCTTT
-,TRBJ2-2,-,TRBV6-4,CASSDPGTGTTNTGELFF,TGTGCCAGCAGTGACCCGGGGACGGGAACGACGAACACCGGGGAGCTGTTTTTT
-,TRBJ2-6,TRBD2,TRBV27,CAARTSGGSGANVLTF,TGTGCCGCCCGGACTAGCGGGGGGTCTGGGGCCAACGTCCTGACTTTC
-,TRBJ2-3,-,TRBV6-5,CASGLLGGGTDTQYF,TGTGCCAGCGGACTTCTAGGGGGGGGCACAGATACGCAGTATTTT
medium-sized,TRBJ2-1,-,TRBV27,CASSLLGGSYNEQFF,TGTGCCAGCAGTTTACTGGGCGGCTCCTACAATGAGCAGTTCTTC
-,TRBJ1-2,-,TRBV6-2/TRBV6-3,CASSRTTNYGYTF,TGTGCCAGCAGCCGCACCACTAATTATGGCTACACCTTC
-,TRBJ1-4,-,TRBV19,CASSRRTATNEKLFF,TGTGCCAGTAGCCGTCGGACAGCAACTAATGAAAAACTGTTTTTT
few,TRBJ1-6,TRBD1,TRBV5-4,CASSIDRGLSPLHF,TGTGCCAGCAGCATCGACAGGGGGCTTTCACCCCTCCACTTT
-,TRBJ2-3,TRBD2,TRBV7-2,CASSTVGGGSTDTQYF,TGTGCCAGCAGCACTGTGGGCGGGGGTAGCACAGATACGCAGTATTTT
few,TRBJ2-7,-,TRBV6-2/TRBV6-3,CASSSNGPYEQYF,TGTGCCAGCAGTTCTAATGGACCCTACGAGCAGTACTTC
few,TRBJ2-1,-,TRBV15,CATSSRNNEQFF,TGTGCCACCAGCAGCAGGAACAATGAGCAGTTCTTC
-,TRBJ1-1,-,TRBV2,CASSETGWGSYTEAFF,TGTGCCAGCAGTGAAACGGGGTGGGGTAGTTACACTGAAGCTTTCTTT